Sequencing of this T cell receptor (beta chain) was carried out in a study of T cell responses to AZD1222 COVID-19 vaccine. Study-wide results and limits: Donors were chiefly white British, with a greater number of females, and clonal diversity was perhaps underestimated. Baseline seropositivity characterized only six AZD1222 recipients.

The table came from immunoSEQ multiplex PCR; TCRdb's copy has only in-frame clones and leaves some out. The sample yields some 200,000 clones, approximately 91% seen once. To note about this clone: What it binds is unknown.

Material: peripheral blood, obtained on day 0 of AZD1222 vaccination. The sequence derives from an adult in good health.

In nucleotides, the CDR3 is TGTGCCAGTAGTTTAGGCGGCCCCCTCCACTTT. This encodes CASSLGGPLHF. J is TRBJ1-6 and V is TRBV19; the D is unclear. This CDR3 region has 11 residues. The germline CDR1 and CDR2 sequences are LNHDA and SQIVND (reference sequence). Trimming shortened V by 5 bases and J by 13 bases, and 9 bases separated the two germline ends.